These 17 T cell receptor beta chains were sequenced from one sample in a study of blood T cell repertoires in COVID-19. Sequencing used immunoSEQ multiplex PCR; TCRdb keeps in-frame clones, though not all of them. The sample holds about 100,000 clones, roughly nine tenths seen once. Sequencing was performed on peripheral blood. The origin of the receptors is a man aged 60 to 69 with acute or convalescent COVID-19.

The chain employs TRBV11-2 and TRBJ1-6; D remains unclear. This CDR3 has 13 amino acids. The V and J ends lost 4 bases and 8 bases respectively, with 9 bases between them. CDR1 is SGHAT and CDR2 is FQNNGV in the germline V gene. The CDR3 loop is CASSSQVYSPLHF. CDR3 bases: TGTGCCAGCAGCTCCCAGGTGTATTCACCCCTCCACTTT.

The V call is TRBV19, the J call TRBJ2-3; TRBD2 matches at 8 bases. This CDR3 spans 13 amino acids. The J segment lost 3 bases and the V segment lost 7 bases, leaving 3 bases of the junction unmatched. Germline V lookup: CDR1 LNHDA, CDR2 SQIVND (reference sequence). CDR3 residues: CASTLAGTDTQYF. The CDR3 region has the DNA TGTGCCAGTACGTTAGCGGGGACAGATACGCAGTATTTT.

The V gene is TRBV29-1, the J gene TRBJ2-1; TRBD1 matches at 8 bases. This CDR3 comprises 12 residues. Germline CDR1 is SQVTM and CDR2 is ANQGSEA. The V and J ends lost 4 bases and 10 bases, in that order; junction bases with no gene match: 6. For the CDR3, the DNA is TGCAGCGTTGGACAGGGGCGGGTGGAGCAGTTCTTC. Translating it yields CSVGQGRVEQFF.

The chain joins TRBV11-3 to TRBJ2-7; 8 bases are shared with TRBD1. V lost 4 bases and J lost 2; bases outside the gene matches: 7. The CDR3 is made up of 15 amino acids. Germline CDR1 SGHNT, CDR2 YENEEA. The CDR3 DNA sequence: TGTGCCAGCAGCTACCTCGGGACAGGTGCCTACGAGCAGTACTTC. Residues: CASSYLGTGAYEQYF.

The J gene is TRBJ1-2, the V gene TRBV30; 8 nucleotides align to TRBD1. The CDR3 loop spans 12 amino acids. From germline, CDR1 is GTSNPN and CDR2 SVGIG (reference sequence). V shed 8 bases, J shed 8 bases, and the junction held 10 bases outside the gene matches. The CDR3: CAGKDREGGYTF. In DNA form, the CDR3 reads TGTGCCGGCAAGGACAGGGAAGGAGGCTACACCTTC.

The V gene is TRBV30, the J gene TRBJ1-3; no firm D call. The CDR3 length is 14 residues. The V gene's germline CDR1 is GTSNPN and CDR2 SVGIG (reference sequence). The V and J ends lost 8 bases and 1 base respectively, with 15 bases between them. The CDR3 spells CAVLRGRSGNTIYF. DNA of the CDR3: TGTGCCGTACTTAGAGGGAGATCTGGAAACACCATATATTTT.

V gene TRBV12-3 or TRBV12-4 combines with J gene TRBJ1-1; possible D gene TRBD1, 6 bases. V lost 1 base and J lost 5, with 8 bases in between. CDR3 length: 13 amino acids. The CDR3 protein is CASSLVQGTEAFF. The CDR3, as DNA: TGTGCCAGCAGTTTAGTCCAGGGGACTGAAGCTTTCTTT.

The V gene is TRBV2, the J gene TRBJ1-1; unclear D gene. CDR1 and CDR2 (germline): SNHLY, FYNNEI. This CDR3 is built from 16 residues. Trimming removed 0 bases from V and 1 base from J, with 12 bases in between. Written as DNA, the CDR3 is TGTGCCAGCAGTGAAGCGCTGAGGGTTTGGAACACTGAAGCTTTCTTT. Translating it yields CASSEALRVWNTEAFF.

The V and J genes are TRBV29-1 and TRBJ1-1; 9 nucleotides agree with TRBD1. V dropped 3 bases and J dropped 1; count of bases not matched to a gene: 15. CDR1 and CDR2 (germline): SQVTM, ANQGSEA. This CDR3 is 18 amino acids long. The CDR3: CSVEGGQGTIIRNTEAFF. The CDR3 bases are TGCAGCGTTGAGGGGGGACAGGGTACCATTATCAGGAACACTGAAGCTTTCTTT. The full variable domain, its missing parts supplied by reference TRBV29-1 and TRBJ1-1, is SAVISQKPSRDICQRGTSLTIQCQVDSQVTMMFWYRQQPGQSLTLIATANQGSEATYESGFVIDKFPISRPNLTFSTLTVSNMSPEDSSIYLCSVEGGQGTIIRNTEAFFGQGTRLTVV.

The V gene is TRBV4-1, the J gene TRBJ1-5; D might be TRBD1 (6 bases). This CDR3 spans 15 amino acids. The germline CDR1 and CDR2 sequences are MGHRA and YSYEKL. Trimming pared 2 bases from V and 6 bases from J, leaving 14 bases between. The CDR3 is CASSQRGGSGQPQHF. Written as DNA, the CDR3 is TGCGCCAGCAGCCAAAGGGGGGGGTCGGGTCAGCCCCAGCATTTT.

The J gene is TRBJ1-5, the V gene TRBV15; 7 bases map to TRBD1. With V trimmed by 4 bases and J by 3 bases, 3 bases remained unmatched. CDR1 is LNHNV and CDR2 is YYDKDF in the germline V gene (reference sequence). This CDR3 comprises 14 residues. The CDR3 reads CATSKDRVNQPQHF. The CDR3 DNA sequence: TGTGCCACCAGCAAAGACAGGGTCAATCAGCCCCAGCATTTT.

This clone was counted only a few times. The chain couples TRBV23-1 to TRBJ2-7, with D possibly TRBD2 on 5 matching bases. TRBV23-1 is designated an ORF whose function remains uncertain. Trimming pared 4 bases from V and 5 bases from J, leaving 21 bases between. The CDR3 covers 16 residues. CDR3 bases: TGCGCCAGCAGTCCAGGACTGGGTCCCTTTTTTGACGAGCAGTACGTC. As protein: CASSPGLGPFFDEQYV.

DNA of the CDR3: TGTGCCAGTAGTATGGGGGCTGGGAATGAAAAACTGTTTTTT. Protein sequence: CASSMGAGNEKLFF. This chain connects TRBV19 to TRBJ1-4; possibly TRBD1 for D (6 bases). Trimming took 3 bases from V and 5 from J, leaving 10 bases between them. The CDR3 extends over 14 amino acids. Germline V CDR1 and CDR2: LNHDA, SQIVND (reference sequence).

The rearrangement joins TRBV7-9 to TRBJ2-7; weak D call: TRBD2 (6 bases). Germline V lookup: CDR1 SEHNR, CDR2 FQNEAQ (reference sequence). The germline V and J ends were trimmed by 5 bases and 2 bases, with 7 bases remaining between them. The CDR3 has 12 residues. The CDR3 nucleotides read TGTGCCAGCAGCCGGGGGACCTACGAGCAGTACGTC. It codes for CASSRGTYEQYV.

CDR3 loop: CATSTEQNYGYTF. CDR3 sequence (DNA): TGTGCCACCAGTACGGAACAGAACTATGGCTACACCTTC. The rearrangement links TRBV24-1 to TRBJ1-2; no reliable D call. This CDR3 comprises 13 residues. The germline V gene has CDR1 KGHDR and CDR2 SFDVKD. V dropped 6 bases and J dropped 2 bases, with 9 bases sitting between them.

The chain uses TRBV30 and TRBJ2-2; 7 bases are shared with TRBD2. The CDR3 contains 15 residues. The trim removed 2 bases at V and 9 bases at J, leaving 12 bases unmatched. Germline V lookup: CDR1 GTSNPN, CDR2 SVGIG (reference sequence). The chain's CDR3 is CAWSTGTNSIRELFF. As DNA, the CDR3 is TGTGCCTGGAGTACCGGGACTAACTCGATCCGGGAGCTGTTTTTT. The full variable domain, its missing parts supplied by reference TRBV30 and TRBJ2-2, is SQTIHQWPATLVQPVGSPLSLECTVEGTSNPNLYWYRQAAGRGLQLLFYSVGIGQISSEVPQNLSASRPQDRQFILSSKKLLLSDSGFYLCAWSTGTNSIRELFFGEGSRLTVL.

The rearrangement joins TRBV19 to TRBJ2-2, with 8 nucleotides matching TRBD2. CDR3 size: 15 residues. Germline-derived CDR1 and CDR2 are LNHDA and SQIVND (reference sequence). J was trimmed by 4 bases and V by 9 bases; bases with no gene match: 10. The CDR3 spells CASSSPGGGTGELFF. As DNA, the CDR3 is TGTGCCAGCAGTTCTCCGGGGGGGGGCACCGGGGAGCTGTTTTTT.